This T cell receptor (beta chain) is drawn from a study of cytotoxic CD8 clonotypes in ibrutinib-treated CLL. Study context: Response samples came after a median around twelve months of treatment, range 6 to 36. Study-wide results and limits: An increase in clonality occurred at ibrutinib response, followed by a return toward baseline at progression.

V lost 0 bases and J 6 bases, leaving 16 bases between the germline ends. From germline, CDR1 is SGHRS and CDR2 YFSETQ. The CDR3 has 16 amino acids. The assay was immunoSEQ multiplex PCR, and TCRdb's table has in-frame clones only and misses some. The sample has some 120,000 clones, about 58% seen once. Turning to this clone: Its antigen remains unknown.

The receptor comes from a human donor with chronic lymphocytic leukemia. The chain uses TRBV5-1 and TRBJ2-1; TRBD1 or TRBD2 may be the D gene (5 bases each). The input for sequencing was PBMCs, taken after 24 months of ibrutinib treatment. The CDR3 spells CASSLGWQGETNEQFF. The CDR3 nucleotides are TGCGCCAGCAGCTTGGGCTGGCAGGGAGAAACCAATGAGCAGTTCTTC.